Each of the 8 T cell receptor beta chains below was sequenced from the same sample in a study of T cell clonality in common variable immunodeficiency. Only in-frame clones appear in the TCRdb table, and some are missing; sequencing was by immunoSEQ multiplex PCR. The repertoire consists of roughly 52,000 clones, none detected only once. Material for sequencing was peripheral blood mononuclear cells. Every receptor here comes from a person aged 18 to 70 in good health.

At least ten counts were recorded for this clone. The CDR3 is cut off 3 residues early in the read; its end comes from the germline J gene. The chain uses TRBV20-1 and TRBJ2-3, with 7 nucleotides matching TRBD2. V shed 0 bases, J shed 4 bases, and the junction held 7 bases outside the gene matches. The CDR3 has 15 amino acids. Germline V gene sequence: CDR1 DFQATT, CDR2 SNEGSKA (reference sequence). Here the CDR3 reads CSARDPRGSSDTQYF. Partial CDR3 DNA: TGCAGTGCTAGAGACCCCCGCGGGAGCTCAGATACG.

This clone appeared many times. CDR3 sequence reads: CASSYSRGYTF. Partial CDR3 DNA: TGTGCCAGTAGCTATAGTAGAGGC. The rearrangement links TRBV19 to TRBJ1-2; unclear D gene. The read comes to an end 3 residues before the CDR3 does, leaving the germline J gene to fill in the end. Germline lookup yields CDR1 LNHDA and CDR2 SQIVND (reference sequence). This CDR3 is 11 amino acids long. The full variable domain, rest sourced from reference TRBV19 and TRBJ1-2, is DGGITQSPKYLFRKEGQNVTLSCEQNLNHDAMYWYRQDPGQGLRLIYYSQIVNDFQKGDIAEGYSVSREKKESFPLTVTSAQKNPTAFYLCASSYSRGYTFGSGTRLTVV.

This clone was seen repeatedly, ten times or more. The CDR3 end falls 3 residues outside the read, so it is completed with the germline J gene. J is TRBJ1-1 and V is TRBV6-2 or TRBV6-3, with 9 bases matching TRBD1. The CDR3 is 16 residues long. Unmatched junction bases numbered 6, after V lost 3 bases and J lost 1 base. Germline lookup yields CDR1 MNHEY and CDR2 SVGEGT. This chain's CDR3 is CASSYPGTGRNTEAFF. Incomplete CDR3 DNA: TGTGCCAGCAGTTATCCCGGGACAGGGAGGAACACTGAA.

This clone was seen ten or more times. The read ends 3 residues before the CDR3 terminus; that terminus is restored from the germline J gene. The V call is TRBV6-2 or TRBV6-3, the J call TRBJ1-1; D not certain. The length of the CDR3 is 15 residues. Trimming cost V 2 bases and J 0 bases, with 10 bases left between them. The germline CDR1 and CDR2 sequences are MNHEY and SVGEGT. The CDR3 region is CASSYEGSLNTEAFF. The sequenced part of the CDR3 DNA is TGTGCCAGCAGTTACGAGGGCAGCTTGAACACTGAA.

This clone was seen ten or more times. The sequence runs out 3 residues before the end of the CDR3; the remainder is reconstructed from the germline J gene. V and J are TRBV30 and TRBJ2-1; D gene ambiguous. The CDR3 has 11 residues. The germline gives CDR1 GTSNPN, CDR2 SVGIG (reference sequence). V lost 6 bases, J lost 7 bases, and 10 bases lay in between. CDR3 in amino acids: CACIWANEQFF. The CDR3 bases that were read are TGTGCCTGTATATGGGCGAATGAG.

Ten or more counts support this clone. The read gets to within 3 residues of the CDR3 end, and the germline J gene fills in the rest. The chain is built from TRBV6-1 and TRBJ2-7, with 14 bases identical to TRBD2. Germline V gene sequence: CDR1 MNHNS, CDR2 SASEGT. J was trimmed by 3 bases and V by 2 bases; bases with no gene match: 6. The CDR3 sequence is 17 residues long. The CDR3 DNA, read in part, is TGTGCCAGCAGTGAAAGAGGGACTAGCGGGAGTTTCTACGAG. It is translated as CASSERGTSGSFYE. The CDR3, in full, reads CASSERGTSGSFYEQYF.

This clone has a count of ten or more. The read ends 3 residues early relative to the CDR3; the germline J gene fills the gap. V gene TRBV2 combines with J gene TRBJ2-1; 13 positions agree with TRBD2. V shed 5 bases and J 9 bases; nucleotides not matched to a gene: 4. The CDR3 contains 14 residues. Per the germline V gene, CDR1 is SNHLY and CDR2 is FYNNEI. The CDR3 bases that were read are TGTGCCAGCAGTACTAGCGGGAGGGCCGGTGAG. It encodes CASSTSGRAGE. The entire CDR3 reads CASSTSGRAGEQFF.

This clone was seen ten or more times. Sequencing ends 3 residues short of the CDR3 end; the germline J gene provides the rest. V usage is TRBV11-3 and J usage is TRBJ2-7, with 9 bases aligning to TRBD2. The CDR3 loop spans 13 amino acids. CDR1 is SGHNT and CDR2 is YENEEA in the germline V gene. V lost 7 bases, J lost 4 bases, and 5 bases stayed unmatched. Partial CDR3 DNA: TGTGCCAGCACGACTAGCGGCCCTTACGAG. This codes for CASTTSGPYE. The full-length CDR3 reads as CASTTSGPYEQYF.